Below are 18 T cell receptor beta chains sequenced from a single sample in a study of lymphopenia after photon versus proton radiotherapy. Sequencing was performed with immunoSEQ multiplex PCR; in TCRdb, only in-frame clones are kept and a portion is missing. Seen here are more than 45,000 clones, 80% to 95% observed once, and the top ten hold roughly 18%. The source material was peripheral blood, sampled from a patient treated with photon-based radiotherapy. These TCRs come from a woman aged 40-49 years with cholangiocarcinoma.

The chain employs TRBV11-2 and TRBJ1-2, with D possibly matching TRBD1 (5 bases). The germline V gene encodes CDR1 SGHAT and CDR2 FQNNGV. There are 15 residues in the CDR3. The V end was cut by 5 bases, the J end by 0 bases, with 13 bases between. The CDR3 nucleotides read TGTGCCAGCAGCCCGGGACGGGTAGCTAACTATGGCTACACCTTC. This gives the protein CASSPGRVANYGYTF. Looking up the rest from reference TRBV11-2 and TRBJ1-2 gives the full variable domain: EAGVAQSPRYKIIEKRQSVAFWCNPISGHATLYWYQQILGQGPKLLIQFQNNGVVDDSQLPKDRFSAERLKGVDSTLKIQPAKLEDSAVYLCASSPGRVANYGYTFGSGTRLTVV.

The V and J genes are TRBV2 and TRBJ2-2; D perhaps matches TRBD2 (5 bases). The CDR3 has 14 residues. V lost 4 bases and J lost 2, with 8 bases in between. Germline loops: CDR1 SNHLY, CDR2 FYNNEI. CDR3 region: CASSVGRNTGELFF. The CDR3 DNA sequence: TGTGCCAGCAGTGTAGGGAGAAACACCGGGGAGCTGTTTTTT.

The rearrangement uses TRBV25-1 and TRBJ1-2; D gene unclear. The CDR3 consists of 16 residues. Per germline, CDR1 MGHDK and CDR2 SYGVNS. Trimming took 3 bases from V and 6 from J, leaving 20 bases between them. CDR3 loop: CASSDPIRSAPDGYTF. DNA of the CDR3: TGTGCCAGCAGTGATCCCATCCGAAGCGCTCCGGATGGCTACACCTTC.

The chain is built from TRBV5-4 and TRBJ2-3; D tentatively reads TRBD1 or TRBD2 (6 bases each). V lost 5 bases to trimming and J lost 0 bases, with 19 bases between them. The CDR3 sequence is 17 residues long. The germline CDR1 and CDR2 sequences are SGHNT and YYREEE (reference sequence). The DNA for the CDR3 is TGTGCCAGCAGTAAGGTCGGGGGCACATCTAGCACAGATACGCAGTATTTT. Translating gives CASSKVGGTSSTDTQYF.

The chain recombines TRBV5-4 with TRBJ2-5; D not certain. The V and J ends lost 2 bases and 1 base respectively, with 9 bases between them. The germline gives CDR1 SGHNT, CDR2 YYREEE (reference sequence). This CDR3 has 14 residues. The CDR3 region has the DNA TGTGCCAGCAGCTTTTTCAATTCCCAAGAGACCCAGTACTTC. Its protein is CASSFFNSQETQYF.

J is TRBJ1-1 and V is TRBV7-9; D is unclear. CDR3 length: 14 amino acids. Per germline, CDR1 SEHNR and CDR2 FQNEAQ (reference sequence). The V end was cut by 1 base, the J end by 4 bases, with 10 bases between. The chain's CDR3 is CASSLGSGSTEAFF. The CDR3 coding sequence is TGTGCCAGCAGCTTAGGGTCCGGTAGCACTGAAGCTTTCTTT. Based on the CDR3 plus reference TRBV7-9 and TRBJ1-1, the full variable domain is DTGVSQNPRHKITKRGQNVTFRCDPISEHNRLYWYRQTLGQGPEFLTYFQNEAQLEKSRLLSDRFSAERPKGSFSTLEIQRTEQGDSAMYLCASSLGSGSTEAFFGQGTRLTVV.

The gene calls are TRBV10-3 and TRBJ2-7; TRBD2 aligns across 8 bases. Germline V gene data show CDR1 as ENHRY and CDR2 as SYGVKD. This CDR3 spans 14 amino acids. The V gene end was trimmed by 7 bases and the J gene end by 5 bases; junction bases not matched to a gene: 10. CDR3 protein: CAIMEPGRANEQYF. CDR3 nucleotide sequence: TGTGCCATCATGGAGCCCGGGAGGGCCAACGAGCAGTACTTC.

The rearrangement links TRBV6-5 to TRBJ2-7; 8 bases are a match to TRBD1. V shed 6 bases, J shed 4 bases, and the junction held 8 bases outside the gene matches. Germline V gene data show CDR1 as MNHEY and CDR2 as SVGAGI. The CDR3 totals 14 residues. CDR3 sequence: CASSRTGLRYEQYF. The CDR3, as DNA: TGTGCCAGCAGCCGGACAGGGCTACGATACGAGCAGTACTTC.

The V call is TRBV28, the J call TRBJ1-6; no firm D call. The CDR3 is 18 amino acids. The germline gives CDR1 MDHEN, CDR2 SYDVKM. Trimming shortened V by 3 bases and J by 11 bases, and 26 bases separated the two germline ends. The CDR3 DNA is TGTGCCAGCAGTTTGGCCCGTCAACGGGCTGACGTGAAGGCACCCCTCCACTTT. This translates into CASSLARQRADVKAPLHF.

V usage is TRBV30 and J usage is TRBJ1-2; TRBD1 is a possible D gene (5 bases). V was shortened by 2 bases and J by 3 bases, with 13 bases between the two germline ends. The germline CDR1 and CDR2 sequences are GTSNPN and SVGIG (reference sequence). The length of the CDR3 is 14 residues. CDR3 protein: CAWSPGGGHYGYTF. In nucleotides, the CDR3 is TGTGCCTGGAGTCCCGGGGGTGGGCACTATGGCTACACCTTC.

The rearrangement joins TRBV10-3 to TRBJ1-1, with D maybe TRBD1 (5 bases). With 6 bases removed from V and 0 bases from J, the gap between germline ends came to 17 bases. The germline V gene encodes CDR1 ENHRY and CDR2 SYGVKD. The CDR3 covers 16 residues. CDR3 nucleotides: TGTGCCATCAGAGGGGAGGGACGGGGATTGAACACTGAAGCTTTCTTT. Protein product: CAIRGEGRGLNTEAFF.

This rearrangement joins TRBV19 to TRBJ1-2; 7 bases map to TRBD1. CDR1 is LNHDA and CDR2 is SQIVND in the germline V gene (reference sequence). This CDR3 is 11 amino acids long. With 10 bases clipped from V and 8 bases from J, the junction kept 7 bases outside the gene matches. The CDR3 DNA follows: TGTGCCATTAAGACAGGGACAGGCTACACCTTC. Translation: CAIKTGTGYTF.

The chain couples TRBV6-1 to TRBJ2-7; TRBD1 matches 7 bases. Germline V lookup: CDR1 MNHNS, CDR2 SASEGT. With 5 bases clipped from V and 2 bases from J, the junction kept 9 bases outside the gene matches. The CDR3 spans 15 residues. The CDR3, as DNA: TGTGCCAGCAGTAGAGACAGGGAGAGAACCTACGAGCAGTACTTC. This translates into CASSRDRERTYEQYF.

This sequence joins TRBV6-1 and TRBJ1-1; D remains ambiguous. There are 13 residues in the CDR3. CDR1 is MNHNS and CDR2 is SASEGT in the germline V gene. The V end was cut by 8 bases, the J end by 9 bases, with 19 bases between. This CDR3 reads CASFPDGDWKAFF. The CDR3 DNA follows: TGTGCCAGCTTTCCGGACGGTGATTGGAAAGCTTTCTTT.

This chain links TRBV19 with TRBJ1-5, with 7 bases fitting TRBD1. Germline trimming cut 4 bases from V and 2 bases from J; bases unmatched to any gene: 2. The CDR3 is 14 amino acids. Germline V gives CDR1 LNHDA, CDR2 SQIVND (reference sequence). The CDR3 loop reads CASSTQGGNQPQHF. The DNA of the CDR3 is TGTGCCAGTAGTACCCAGGGGGGCAATCAGCCCCAGCATTTT.

The chain recombines TRBV7-9 with TRBJ1-1; D possibly corresponds to TRBD1 (6 bases). CDR3 length equals 17 residues. Trimming took off 2 bases at V and 3 bases at J, with 19 bases between the two ends. CDR1 is SEHNR, CDR2 FQNEAQ, per germline (reference sequence). As DNA, the CDR3 is TGTGCCAGCAGCTTAACTCCCGACAGGATTAAGGACACTGAAGCTTTCTTT. It is translated as CASSLTPDRIKDTEAFF.

This clone was observed once. The V and J genes are TRBV28 and TRBJ2-1; 11 bases match TRBD2. The ends lost 3 bases at V and 4 bases at J; junction bases unmatched: 5. This CDR3 spans 16 amino acids. CDR1 and CDR2 from the germline V gene are MDHEN and SYDVKM. For the CDR3, the DNA is TGTGCCAGCAGTTTGTCGGGACTAGCGGCGTACAATGAGCAGTTCTTC. As protein: CASSLSGLAAYNEQFF.

V and J are TRBV7-8 and TRBJ1-2; no reliable D call. CDR3 length: 12 amino acids. CDR1 is SGHVS, CDR2 FQNEAQ, per germline. V shed 5 bases and J shed 4 bases, with 8 bases lying between them. Here the CDR3 DNA reads TGTGCCAGCAGCCAACCAGGCTATGGCTACACCTTC. Its protein product is CASSQPGYGYTF.